The clone carrying this T cell receptor beta chain has only one observation. This entry comes from a study of blood T cell repertoires in COVID-19. About the study: From the United States, Italy and Spain came samples of acute and convalescent COVID-19. Sample material is recorded as cDNA or gDNA derived from T cells, B-cell-depleted T cells, or PBMCs.

A Seattle source enrolled patients during active infection and followed them longitudinally. Per the authors' pipeline: Reference gene primer amplification in the assay estimated nucleated cell counts. Here immunoSEQ multiplex PCR was the method, and the copy in TCRdb shows in-frame clones only, minus some. That table is the source of V, J and clone size, and D and trimming were worked out from the DNA. This table holds some 73,000 clones, 75% to 90% found once. The CDR3 runs 13 residues. Deletions cut 5 bases from V and 8 bases from J, with 15 bases between. The germline gives CDR1 LGHNA, CDR2 YNFKEQ.

The source material was peripheral blood. The chain carries TRBV4-2 and TRBJ1-2; the D is unclear. The source of this sequence is a man aged 80 or over with COVID-19, enrolled during active disease. This CDR3 is CASSSERGGGYTF. CDR3 in DNA: TGTGCCAGCAGCTCCGAGCGGGGAGGCGGCTACACCTTC.